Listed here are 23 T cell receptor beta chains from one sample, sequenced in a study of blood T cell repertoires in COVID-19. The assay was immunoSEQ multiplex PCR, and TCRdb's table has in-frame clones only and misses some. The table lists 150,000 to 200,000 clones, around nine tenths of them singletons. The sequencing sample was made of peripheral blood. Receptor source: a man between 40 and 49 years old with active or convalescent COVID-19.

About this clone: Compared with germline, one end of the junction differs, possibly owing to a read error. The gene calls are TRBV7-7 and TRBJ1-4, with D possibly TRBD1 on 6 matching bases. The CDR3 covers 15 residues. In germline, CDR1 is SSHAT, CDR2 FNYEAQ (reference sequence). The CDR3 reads CASRSRTERFEKLFF. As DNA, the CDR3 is TGTGCTAGCAGAAGTCGGACAGAGCGTTTCGAAAAACTGTTTTTT.

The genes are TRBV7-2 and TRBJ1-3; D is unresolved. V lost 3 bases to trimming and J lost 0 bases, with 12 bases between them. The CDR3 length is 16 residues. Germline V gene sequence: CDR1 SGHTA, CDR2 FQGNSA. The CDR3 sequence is CASSFGPAFSGNTIYF. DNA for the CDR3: TGTGCCAGCAGCTTTGGGCCAGCCTTCTCTGGAAACACCATATATTTT.

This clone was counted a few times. This chain's CDR3 is CASSLLADTHYEQYF. The CDR3 DNA follows: TGTGCCAGCAGCTTACTGGCGGACACCCACTACGAGCAGTACTTC. The chain joins TRBV7-8 to TRBJ2-7, with D possibly matching TRBD1 (5 bases). V was shortened by 2 bases and J by 3 bases, with 14 bases between the two germline ends. The CDR3 covers 15 residues. Germline V gives CDR1 SGHVS, CDR2 FQNEAQ.

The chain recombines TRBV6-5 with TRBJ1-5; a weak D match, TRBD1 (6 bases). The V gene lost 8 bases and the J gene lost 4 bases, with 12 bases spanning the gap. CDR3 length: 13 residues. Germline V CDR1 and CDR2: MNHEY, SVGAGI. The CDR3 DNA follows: TGTGCCAGCGACACAGGGTTTAATCAGCCCCAGCATTTT. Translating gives CASDTGFNQPQHF.

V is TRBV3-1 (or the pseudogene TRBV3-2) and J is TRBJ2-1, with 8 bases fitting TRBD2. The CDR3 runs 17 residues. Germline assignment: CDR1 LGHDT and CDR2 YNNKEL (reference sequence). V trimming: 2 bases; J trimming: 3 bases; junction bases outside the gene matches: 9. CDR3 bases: TGTGCCAGCAGCCAAAGCCCGACTAGCGAGTACTACAATGAGCAGTTCTTC. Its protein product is CASSQSPTSEYYNEQFF.

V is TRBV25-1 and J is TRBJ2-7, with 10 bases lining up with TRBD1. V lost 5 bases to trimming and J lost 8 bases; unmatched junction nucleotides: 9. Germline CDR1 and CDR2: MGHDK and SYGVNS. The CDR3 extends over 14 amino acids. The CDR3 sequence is CASSHPGTGDKQYF. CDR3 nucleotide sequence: TGTGCCAGCAGTCACCCCGGGACAGGGGACAAGCAGTACTTC.

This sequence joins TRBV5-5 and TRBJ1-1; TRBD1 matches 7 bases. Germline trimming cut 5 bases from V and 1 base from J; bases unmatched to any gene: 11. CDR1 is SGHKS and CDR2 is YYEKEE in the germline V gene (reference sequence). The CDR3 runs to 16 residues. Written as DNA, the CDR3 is TGTGCCAGCAGGTCTGTTGTGGGGACAGAGAACACTGAAGCTTTCTTT. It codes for CASRSVVGTENTEAFF.

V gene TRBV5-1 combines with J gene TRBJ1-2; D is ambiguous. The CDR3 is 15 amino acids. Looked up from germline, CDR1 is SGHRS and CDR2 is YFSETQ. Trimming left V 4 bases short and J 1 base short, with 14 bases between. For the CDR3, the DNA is TGCGCCAGCAGCCCGGACGGACTCTTTAACTATGGCTACACCTTC. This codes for CASSPDGLFNYGYTF.

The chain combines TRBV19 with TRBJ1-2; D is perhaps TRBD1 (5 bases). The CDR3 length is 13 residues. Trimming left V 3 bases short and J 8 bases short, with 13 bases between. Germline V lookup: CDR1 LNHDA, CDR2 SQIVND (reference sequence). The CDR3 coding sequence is TGTGCCAGTAGTATCTCAAAAGGGGCAGGCTACACCTTC. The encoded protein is CASSISKGAGYTF.

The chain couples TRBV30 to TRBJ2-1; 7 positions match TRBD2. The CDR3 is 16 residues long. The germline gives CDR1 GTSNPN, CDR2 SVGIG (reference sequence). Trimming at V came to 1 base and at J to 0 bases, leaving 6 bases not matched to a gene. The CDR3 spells CAWSGVRGSSYNEQFF. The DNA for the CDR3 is TGTGCCTGGAGTGGAGTGCGGGGGAGCTCCTACAATGAGCAGTTCTTC.

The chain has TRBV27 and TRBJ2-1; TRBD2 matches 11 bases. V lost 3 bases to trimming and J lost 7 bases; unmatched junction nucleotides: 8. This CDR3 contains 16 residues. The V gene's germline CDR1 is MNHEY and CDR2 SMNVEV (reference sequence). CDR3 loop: CASSFLTSGEKNEQFF. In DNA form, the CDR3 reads TGTGCCAGCAGTTTCCTGACTAGCGGGGAGAAAAATGAGCAGTTCTTC.

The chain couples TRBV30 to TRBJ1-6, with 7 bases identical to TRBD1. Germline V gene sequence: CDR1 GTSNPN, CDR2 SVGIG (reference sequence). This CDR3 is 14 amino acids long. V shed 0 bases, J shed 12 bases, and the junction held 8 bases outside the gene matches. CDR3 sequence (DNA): TGTGCCTGGAGTGTAAACCTCCAGGGGGTACCCCTCCACTTT. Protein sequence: CAWSVNLQGVPLHF.

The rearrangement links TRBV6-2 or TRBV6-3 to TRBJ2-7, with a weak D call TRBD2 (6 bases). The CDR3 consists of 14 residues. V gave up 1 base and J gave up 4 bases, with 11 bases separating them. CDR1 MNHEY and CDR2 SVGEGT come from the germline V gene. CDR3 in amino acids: CASSYWDSDYEQYF. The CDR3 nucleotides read TGTGCCAGCAGTTACTGGGACTCGGATTACGAGCAGTACTTC.

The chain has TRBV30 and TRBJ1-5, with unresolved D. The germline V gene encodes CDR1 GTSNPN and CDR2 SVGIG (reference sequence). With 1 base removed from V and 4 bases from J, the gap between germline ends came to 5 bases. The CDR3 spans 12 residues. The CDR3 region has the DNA TGTGCCTGGAGTGCGCGGAATCAGCCCCAGCATTTT. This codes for CAWSARNQPQHF.

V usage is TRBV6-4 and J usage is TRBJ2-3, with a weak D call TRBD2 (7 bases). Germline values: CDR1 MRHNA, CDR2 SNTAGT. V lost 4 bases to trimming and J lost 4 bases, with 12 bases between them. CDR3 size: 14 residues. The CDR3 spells CASSGSGTPDTQYF. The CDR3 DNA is TGTGCCAGCAGTGGCAGCGGGACACCAGATACGCAGTATTTT.

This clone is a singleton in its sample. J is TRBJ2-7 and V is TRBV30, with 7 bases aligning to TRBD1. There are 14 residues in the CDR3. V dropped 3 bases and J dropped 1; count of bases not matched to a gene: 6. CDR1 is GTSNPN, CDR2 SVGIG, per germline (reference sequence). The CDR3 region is CAWRRDRASYEQYF. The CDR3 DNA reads TGTGCCTGGAGACGCGACAGGGCTTCCTACGAGCAGTACTTC.

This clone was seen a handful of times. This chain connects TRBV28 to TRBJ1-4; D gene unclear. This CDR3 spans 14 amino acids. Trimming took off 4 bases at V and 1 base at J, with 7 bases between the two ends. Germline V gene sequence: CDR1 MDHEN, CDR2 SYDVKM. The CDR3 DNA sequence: TGTGCCAGCAGTTCGGGAGGAACTAATGAAAAACTGTTTTTT. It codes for CASSSGGTNEKLFF.

The CDR3 sequence is CASSFDKNYGYTF. In DNA form, the CDR3 reads TGCGCCAGCAGCTTCGACAAGAACTATGGCTACACCTTC. The V gene is TRBV5-1, the J gene TRBJ1-2; D uncertain. This CDR3 spans 13 amino acids. Germline values: CDR1 SGHRS, CDR2 YFSETQ. V was clipped by 2 bases and J by 2 bases, with 7 bases between them.

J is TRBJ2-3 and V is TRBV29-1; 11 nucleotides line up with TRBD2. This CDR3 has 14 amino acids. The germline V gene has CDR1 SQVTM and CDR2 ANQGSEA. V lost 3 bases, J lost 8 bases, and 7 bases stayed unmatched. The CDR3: CSVDTTSGVSTQYF. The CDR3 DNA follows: TGCAGCGTTGATACGACTAGCGGGGTCAGTACGCAGTATTTT.

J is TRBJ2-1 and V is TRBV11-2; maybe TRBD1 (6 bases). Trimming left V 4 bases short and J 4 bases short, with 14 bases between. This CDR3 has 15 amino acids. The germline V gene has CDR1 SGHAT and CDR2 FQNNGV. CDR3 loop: CASSSQGQLYNEQFF. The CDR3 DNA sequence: TGTGCCAGCAGCTCCCAGGGGCAACTGTACAATGAGCAGTTCTTC.

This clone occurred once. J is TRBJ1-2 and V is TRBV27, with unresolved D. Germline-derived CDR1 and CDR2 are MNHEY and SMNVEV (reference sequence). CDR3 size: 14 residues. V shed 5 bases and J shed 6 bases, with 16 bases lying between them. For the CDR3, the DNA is TGTGCCAGCAGTAGGCCCGGGTTTCACGATGGCTACACCTTC. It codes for CASSRPGFHDGYTF.

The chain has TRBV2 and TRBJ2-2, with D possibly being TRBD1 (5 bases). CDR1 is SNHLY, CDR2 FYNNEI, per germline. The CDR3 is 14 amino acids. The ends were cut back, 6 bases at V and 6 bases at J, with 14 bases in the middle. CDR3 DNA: TGTGCCAGCAGGGATCAGGGTAGGGCCGGGGAGCTGTTTTTT. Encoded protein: CASRDQGRAGELFF.

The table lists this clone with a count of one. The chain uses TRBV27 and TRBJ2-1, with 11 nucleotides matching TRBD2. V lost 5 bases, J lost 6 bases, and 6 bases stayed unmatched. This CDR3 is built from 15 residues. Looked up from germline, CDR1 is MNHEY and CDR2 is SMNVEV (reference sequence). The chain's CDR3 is CASSPLSGGANEQFF. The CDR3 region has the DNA TGTGCCAGCAGTCCTCTTAGCGGGGGGGCCAATGAGCAGTTCTTC.